The 30 T cell receptor beta chains reported below all come from one sample, sequenced in a study of blood T cell repertoires in COVID-19. Here immunoSEQ multiplex PCR was the method, and the copy in TCRdb shows in-frame clones only, minus some. Of around 150,000 clones in the sample, about 85% are singletons; the top ten hold about 4.2%. Sequencing was performed on peripheral blood. The receptors shown here come from a woman aged 55 to 70 with active or convalescent COVID-19.

This clone was counted a single time. V is TRBV12-5 and J is TRBJ2-7; TRBD1 aligns across 10 bases. The CDR3 runs to 17 residues. Per the germline V gene, CDR1 is LGHNT and CDR2 is FRNRAP. Trimming took 1 base from V and 3 from J; bases not matched to a gene: 9. The CDR3 is CASGLDRSDRGNYEQYF. DNA for the CDR3: TGTGCTAGTGGTTTGGACCGATCGGACAGGGGGAACTACGAGCAGTACTTC.

This clone has more than one count but fewer than ten. The rearrangement links TRBV2 to TRBJ2-3; D possibly corresponds to TRBD2 (5 bases). CDR1 and CDR2 from the germline V gene are SNHLY and FYNNEI. V lost 6 bases and J lost 5, with 18 bases in between. The CDR3 has 15 residues. CDR3 in amino acids: CASSSDVGGRDTQYF. The CDR3 DNA is TGTGCCAGCAGCTCCGATGTGGGCGGGCGAGATACGCAGTATTTT.

The chain carries TRBV5-4 and TRBJ2-3, with 7 bases lining up with TRBD2. This CDR3 has 18 amino acids. The germline gives CDR1 SGHNT, CDR2 YYREEE (reference sequence). V shed 0 bases and J 0 bases; nucleotides not matched to a gene: 10. The CDR3 region has the DNA TGTGCCAGCAGCTTGGCCCTGGGAGGGAGCCCTAGCACAGATACGCAGTATTTT. Protein sequence: CASSLALGGSPSTDTQYF. Drawing the rest from reference TRBV5-4 and TRBJ2-3, the complete variable domain is ETGVTQSPTHLIKTRGQQVTLRCSSQSGHNTVSWYQQALGQGPQFIFQYYREEENGRGNFPPRFSGLQFPNYSSELNVNALELDDSALYLCASSLALGGSPSTDTQYFGPGTRLTVL.

The chain couples TRBV6-6 to TRBJ2-5, with D maybe TRBD2 (5 bases). Germline CDR1 and CDR2: MNHNY and SVGAGI (reference sequence). V gave up 0 bases and J gave up 1 base, with 9 bases separating them. The CDR3 is 15 residues long. CDR3 region: CASSYSPAAQETQYF. In nucleotides, the CDR3 is TGTGCCAGCAGTTACTCCCCAGCGGCCCAAGAGACCCAGTACTTC.

The chain recombines TRBV15 with TRBJ2-1; D is uncertain. The V end lost 0 bases, the J end lost 9 bases, and 6 bases lay between the germline ends. CDR1 and CDR2 from the germline V gene are LNHNV and YYDKDF (reference sequence). The CDR3 runs 12 residues. The CDR3 coding sequence is TGTGCCACCAGCAGAGATGGCTTTGAGCAGTTCTTC. Translated, it gives CATSRDGFEQFF. The full variable domain, completed using reference TRBV15 and TRBJ2-1, is DAMVIQNPRYQVTQFGKPVTLSCSQTLNHNVMYWYQQKSSQAPKLLFHYYDKDFNNEADTPDNFQSRRPNTSFCFLDIRSPGLGDTAMYLCATSRDGFEQFFGPGTRLTVL.

This clone came up a few times. This sequence joins TRBV7-9 and TRBJ1-1, with TRBD1 matching over 9 bases. This CDR3 region has 14 residues. With 5 bases clipped from V and 6 bases from J, the junction kept 7 bases outside the gene matches. Germline V gives CDR1 SEHNR, CDR2 FQNEAQ (reference sequence). In DNA form, the CDR3 reads TGTGCCAGCAGCGGGGACAGGGTGGGAGCTGAAGCTTTCTTT. Translation gives CASSGDRVGAEAFF.

The chain joins TRBV13 to TRBJ1-3, with TRBD1 as a possible D gene (5 bases). Looked up from germline, CDR1 is PRHDT and CDR2 is FYEKMQ (reference sequence). The CDR3 runs 15 residues. Between the trimmed V and J ends, which lost 5 bases and 4 bases, there was a span of 15 bases. The CDR3 nucleotides read TGTGCCAGCAGCCGGGAGGGGTTGCGGGGAAACACCATATATTTT. The encoded protein is CASSREGLRGNTIYF. The full variable domain, rest sourced from reference TRBV13 and TRBJ1-3, is AAGVIQSPRHLIKEKRETATLKCYPIPRHDTVYWYQQGPGQDPQFLISFYEKMQSDKGSIPDRFSAQQFSDYHSELNMSSLELGDSALYFCASSREGLRGNTIYFGEGSWLTVV.

The chain uses TRBV19 and TRBJ2-1; 10 bases match TRBD2. CDR1 is LNHDA, CDR2 SQIVND, per germline (reference sequence). The CDR3 loop spans 14 amino acids. V shed 6 bases and J 10 bases; nucleotides not matched to a gene: 9. The CDR3 nucleotides read TGTGCCAGTAGCTACTCAGCGGGGGGGCGCGAGCAGTTCTTC. Protein product: CASSYSAGGREQFF.

V gene TRBV12-3 or TRBV12-4 combines with J gene TRBJ1-2, with a tentative D call TRBD1 (6 bases). This CDR3 is 13 amino acids long. Trimming left V 7 bases short and J 7 bases short, with 16 bases between. The CDR3 DNA reads as TGTGCCAGCACCCTAAAGGGGGTACCTGGCTACACCTTC. It translates to CASTLKGVPGYTF.

The chain carries TRBV11-3 and TRBJ2-7; 7 bases are shared with TRBD1. This CDR3 spans 13 amino acids. The germline CDR1 and CDR2 sequences are SGHNT and YENEEA. V was pared by 0 bases and J by 6 bases, with 2 bases of the junction left unmatched. In nucleotides, the CDR3 is TGTGCCAGCAGCTTAGACAACAGGGGCGAGCAGTACTTC. It yields the protein CASSLDNRGEQYF. The full variable domain, in which reference TRBV11-3 and TRBJ2-7 provide the parts outside the CDR3, is EAGVVQSPRYKIIEKKQPVAFWCNPISGHNTLYWYLQNLGQGPELLIRYENEEAVDDSQLPKDRFSAERLKGVDSTLKIQPAELGDSAVYLCASSLDNRGEQYFGPGTRLTVT.

The gene calls are TRBV10-3 and TRBJ1-4, with TRBD1 identical over 7 bases. The junction had 2 bases not matched to a gene; V was cut back by 0 bases and J by 4 bases. The CDR3 runs to 15 residues. CDR1 and CDR2 (germline): ENHRY, SYGVKD. CDR3 in amino acids: CAISESDRDNEKLFF. CDR3 DNA sequence: TGTGCCATCAGTGAGTCCGACAGGGATAATGAAAAACTGTTTTTT.

The rearrangement joins TRBV19 to TRBJ1-2, with 10 bases matching TRBD1. This CDR3 is 15 amino acids long. Unmatched junction bases numbered 12, after V lost 6 bases and J lost 8 bases. Germline V CDR1 and CDR2: LNHDA, SQIVND (reference sequence). CDR3 in DNA: TGTGCCAGTAGCGATCCGGGACAGGGGCCGGGGGGCTACACCTTC. Translation gives CASSDPGQGPGGYTF.

This clone was seen only a few times. The chain uses TRBV6-2 or TRBV6-3 and TRBJ2-2; 10 bases are shared with TRBD2. The ends lost 5 bases at V and 2 bases at J; junction bases unmatched: 2. The CDR3 is 15 residues long. Per the germline V gene, CDR1 is MNHEY and CDR2 is SVGEGT. CDR3 sequence reads: CASSLAGDNTGELFF. DNA for the CDR3: TGTGCCAGCAGTCTAGCGGGGGATAACACCGGGGAGCTGTTTTTT.

The chain combines TRBV11-2 with TRBJ1-2; the D is unclear. V was cut by 4 bases and J by 3 bases, with 12 bases left in between. In germline, CDR1 is SGHAT, CDR2 FQNNGV. The CDR3 is 14 amino acids. CDR3 sequence: CASSSNTVDYGYTF. The DNA for the CDR3 is TGTGCCAGCAGCTCAAACACAGTGGACTATGGCTACACCTTC.

This chain joins TRBV3-1 (or the pseudogene TRBV3-2) and TRBJ2-3; no clear D gene. The V gene's germline CDR1 is LGHDT and CDR2 YNNKEL (reference sequence). Deletions cut 1 base from V and 0 bases from J, with 11 bases between. The CDR3 runs to 16 residues. CDR3 DNA: TGTGCCAGCAGCCAAGTAGGCGGATCTAGCACAGATACGCAGTATTTT. Translation: CASSQVGGSSTDTQYF.

The chain recombines TRBV4-1 with TRBJ1-2, with 7 bases lining up with TRBD1. This CDR3 is 16 amino acids long. Trimming cost V 0 bases and J 7 bases; bases outside gene matches: 11. Germline V CDR1 and CDR2: MGHRA, YSYEKL. The CDR3 region has the DNA TGCGCCAGCAGCCAAGAACCGACAGGGTTAAGGGGTGGCTACACCTTC. It yields the protein CASSQEPTGLRGGYTF.

This rearrangement joins TRBV29-1 to TRBJ1-1; 8 bases fit TRBD1. The germline V gene encodes CDR1 SQVTM and CDR2 ANQGSEA. Trimming removed 7 bases from V and 3 bases from J; junction bases left unmatched: 7. The CDR3 loop spans 13 amino acids. In DNA form, the CDR3 reads TGCAGCGCAACGACAGGGGAGGACACTGAAGCTTTCTTT. It codes for CSATTGEDTEAFF.

The rearrangement uses TRBV3-1 (or the pseudogene TRBV3-2) and TRBJ1-6; D is ambiguous. Trimming left V 4 bases short and J 5 bases short, with 12 bases between. Germline V gene sequence: CDR1 LGHDT, CDR2 YNNKEL (reference sequence). This CDR3 has 15 residues. DNA for the CDR3: TGTGCCAGCAGCCCCCCCGGAGGCAATAATTCACCCCTCCACTTT. Its protein product is CASSPPGGNNSPLHF.

The rearrangement links TRBV6-2 or TRBV6-3 to TRBJ1-2, with D maybe TRBD1 (5 bases). CDR1 is MNHEY and CDR2 is SVGEGT in the germline V gene. The V and J ends lost 5 bases and 1 base respectively, with 11 bases between them. The CDR3 is 14 residues long. The CDR3 here is CASSRAGNNYGYTF. For the CDR3, the DNA is TGTGCCAGCAGTCGTGCAGGGAATAACTATGGCTACACCTTC.

The chain combines TRBV19 with TRBJ2-3; possible D gene TRBD2, 7 bases. Trimming stripped 5 bases from V and 0 bases from J, with 27 bases between. The CDR3 length is 20 residues. Germline-derived CDR1 and CDR2 are LNHDA and SQIVND (reference sequence). The DNA of the CDR3 is TGTGCCAGTAGTCCCATGCCGCGGGGGCTTCGCCTCCTTAGCACAGATACGCAGTATTTT. Residues: CASSPMPRGLRLLSTDTQYF.

This clone appeared a few times. The V and J genes are TRBV5-5 and TRBJ2-3; 8 bases are a match to TRBD1. Germline CDR1 reads SGHKS; CDR2 reads YYEKEE (reference sequence). Losses at the gene ends were 2 bases for V and 0 bases for J; bases not matched to a gene: 8. The CDR3 consists of 17 residues. CDR3 amino acids: CASSFGTGLSSTDTQYF. In DNA, the CDR3 is TGTGCCAGCAGCTTCGGGACAGGCTTATCTAGCACAGATACGCAGTATTTT.

The chain recombines TRBV10-3 with TRBJ1-3, with D maybe TRBD1 (5 bases). The germline V and J ends were trimmed by 7 bases and 9 bases, with 22 bases remaining between them. The germline CDR1 and CDR2 sequences are ENHRY and SYGVKD. The CDR3 runs 15 residues. CDR3 nucleotide sequence: TGTGCCATCAATCGTTCCGGGGGTTCCGGGGGCACCATATATTTT. It is translated as CAINRSGGSGGTIYF.

V is TRBV7-2 and J is TRBJ2-1; D is possibly TRBD2 (5 bases). The length of the CDR3 is 15 residues. Trimming removed 3 bases from V and 2 bases from J, with 11 bases in between. Germline loops: CDR1 SGHTA, CDR2 FQGNSA. DNA for the CDR3: TGTGCCAGCAGCTTGGAGGTGCACCCCTACAATGAGCAGTTCTTC. It is translated as CASSLEVHPYNEQFF. The full variable domain, rest sourced from reference TRBV7-2 and TRBJ2-1, is GAGVSQSPSNKVTEKGKDVELRCDPISGHTALYWYRQSLGQGLEFLIYFQGNSAPDKSGLPSDRFSAERTGGSVSTLTIQRTQQEDSAVYLCASSLEVHPYNEQFFGPGTRLTVL.

This clone showed up just once. The V and J genes are TRBV4-1 and TRBJ1-2, with TRBD1 identical over 9 bases. V lost 10 bases to trimming and J lost 12 bases; unmatched junction nucleotides: 12. The V gene's germline CDR1 is MGHRA and CDR2 YSYEKL. The CDR3 is 12 residues long. The CDR3 nucleotides are TGCGCCACCGGAAGCCGGGACAGGGAACACACCTTC. It specifies CATGSRDREHTF.

V usage is TRBV10-3 and J usage is TRBJ1-1, with D possibly matching TRBD1 (6 bases). Germline loops: CDR1 ENHRY, CDR2 SYGVKD. Trimming stripped 4 bases from V and 1 base from J, with 10 bases between. The CDR3 sequence is 14 residues long. This CDR3 reads CAISVGTSNTEAFF. The CDR3 DNA reads TGTGCCATCAGTGTAGGGACATCGAACACTGAAGCTTTCTTT.

This clone was counted once. This sequence joins TRBV27 and TRBJ2-1; 7 bases fit TRBD2. V gave up 4 bases and J gave up 7 bases; unmatched junction bases: 7. Germline V gives CDR1 MNHEY, CDR2 SMNVEV (reference sequence). CDR3 length: 14 amino acids. CDR3 in DNA: TGTGCCAGCAGTTCGGGACTACCCAAAAATGAGCAGTTCTTC. This encodes CASSSGLPKNEQFF.

The V gene is TRBV9, the J gene TRBJ1-6; the match to TRBD1 covers 9 bases. This CDR3 comprises 15 residues. After removal of 4 bases from V and 7 bases from J, the junction contained 6 bases not matched to a gene. Germline V gene lookup returns CDR1 SGDLS and CDR2 YYNGEE. DNA of the CDR3: TGTGCCAGCAGCACCCTCGACAGGGGGAATTCACCCCTCCACTTT. Translating it yields CASSTLDRGNSPLHF.

The V and J genes are TRBV10-3 and TRBJ2-3; TRBD2 matches 7 bases. V gave up 8 bases and J gave up 6 bases; unmatched junction bases: 2. There are 11 residues in the CDR3. Germline V gene data show CDR1 as ENHRY and CDR2 as SYGVKD. The CDR3 loop is CAIAGEDTQYF. The CDR3 nucleotides are TGTGCCATCGCGGGGGAGGATACGCAGTATTTT.

This clone was seen only a few times. The chain carries TRBV6-5 and TRBJ1-3; D unresolved. This CDR3 has 14 residues. Germline V gene lookup returns CDR1 MNHEY and CDR2 SVGAGI. V dropped 1 base and J dropped 4 bases, with 8 bases sitting between them. The CDR3 sequence: CASSYYGRGNTIYF. The CDR3 DNA reads TGTGCCAGCAGTTACTACGGCAGGGGAAACACCATATATTTT.

V is TRBV19 and J is TRBJ1-2; 8 nucleotides align to TRBD1. V was clipped by 8 bases and J by 6 bases; unmatched bases: 8. This CDR3 is 13 amino acids long. Germline V gives CDR1 LNHDA, CDR2 SQIVND (reference sequence). CDR3 in amino acids: CASRTTDRDGYTF. The CDR3 DNA reads as TGTGCCAGTCGAACTACGGACAGGGATGGCTACACCTTC.